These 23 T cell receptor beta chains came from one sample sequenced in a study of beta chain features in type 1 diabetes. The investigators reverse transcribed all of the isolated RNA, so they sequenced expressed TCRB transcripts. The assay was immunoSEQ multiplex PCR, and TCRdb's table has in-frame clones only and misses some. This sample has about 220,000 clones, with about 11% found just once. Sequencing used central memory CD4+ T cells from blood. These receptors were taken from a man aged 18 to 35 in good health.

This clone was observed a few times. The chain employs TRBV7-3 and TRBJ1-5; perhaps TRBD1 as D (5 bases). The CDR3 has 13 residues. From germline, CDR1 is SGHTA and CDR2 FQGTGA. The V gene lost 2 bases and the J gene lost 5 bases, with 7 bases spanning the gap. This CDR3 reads CASSLGGDQPQHF. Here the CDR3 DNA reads TGTGCCAGCAGCTTAGGAGGGGATCAGCCCCAGCATTTT. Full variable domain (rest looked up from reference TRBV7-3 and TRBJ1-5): GAGVSQTPSNKVTEKGKYVELRCDPISGHTALYWYRQSLGQGPEFLIYFQGTGAADDSGLPNDRFFAVRPEGSVSTLKIQRTERGDSAVYLCASSLGGDQPQHFGDGTRLSIL.

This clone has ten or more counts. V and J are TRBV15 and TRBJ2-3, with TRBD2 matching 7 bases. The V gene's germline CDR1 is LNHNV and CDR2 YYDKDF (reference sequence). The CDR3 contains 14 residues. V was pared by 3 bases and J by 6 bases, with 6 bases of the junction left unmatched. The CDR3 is CATSRASGIDTQYF. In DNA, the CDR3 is TGTGCCACCAGCAGGGCGAGCGGGATCGATACGCAGTATTTT.

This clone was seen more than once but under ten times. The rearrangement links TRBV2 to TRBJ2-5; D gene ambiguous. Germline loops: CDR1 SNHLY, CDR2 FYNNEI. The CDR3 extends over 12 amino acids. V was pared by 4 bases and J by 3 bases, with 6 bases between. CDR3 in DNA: TGTGCCAGCAGTGTGGTGGAAGAGACCCAGTACTTC. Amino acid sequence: CASSVVEETQYF.

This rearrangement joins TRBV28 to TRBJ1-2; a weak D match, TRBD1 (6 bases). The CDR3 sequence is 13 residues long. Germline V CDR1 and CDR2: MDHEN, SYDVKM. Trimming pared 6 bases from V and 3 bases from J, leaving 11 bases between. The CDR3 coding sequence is TGTGCCAGCAGCCCTGGGACACACTATGGCTACACCTTC. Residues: CASSPGTHYGYTF.

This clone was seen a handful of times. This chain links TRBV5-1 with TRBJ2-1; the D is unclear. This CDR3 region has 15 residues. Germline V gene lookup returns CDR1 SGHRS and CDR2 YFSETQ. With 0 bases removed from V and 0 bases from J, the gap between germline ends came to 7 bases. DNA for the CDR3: TGCGCCAGCAGCTTGGATATAGGCTCCTACAATGAGCAGTTCTTC. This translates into CASSLDIGSYNEQFF. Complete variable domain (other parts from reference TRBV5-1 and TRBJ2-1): KAGVTQTPRYLIKTRGQQVTLSCSPISGHRSVSWYQQTPGQGLQFLFEYFSETQRNKGNFPGRFSGRQFSNSRSEMNVSTLELGDSALYLCASSLDIGSYNEQFFGPGTRLTVL.

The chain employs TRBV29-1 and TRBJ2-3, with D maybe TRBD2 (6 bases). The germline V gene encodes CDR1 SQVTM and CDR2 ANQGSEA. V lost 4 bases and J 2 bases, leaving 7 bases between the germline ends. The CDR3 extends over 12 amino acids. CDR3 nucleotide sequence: TGCAGCGTTGGGCGGGACACAGATACGCAGTATTTT. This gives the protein CSVGRDTDTQYF.

CDR3 DNA: TGTGCCAGCAGTGGTTACCGGGACAGGGGGCCGAACACCGGGGAGCTGTTTTTT. Translated, it gives CASSGYRDRGPNTGELFF. V gene TRBV25-1 combines with J gene TRBJ2-2; 12 bases are a match to TRBD1. This CDR3 has 18 amino acids. Germline CDR1 reads MGHDK; CDR2 reads SYGVNS. V shed 4 bases, J shed 0 bases, and the junction held 6 bases outside the gene matches.

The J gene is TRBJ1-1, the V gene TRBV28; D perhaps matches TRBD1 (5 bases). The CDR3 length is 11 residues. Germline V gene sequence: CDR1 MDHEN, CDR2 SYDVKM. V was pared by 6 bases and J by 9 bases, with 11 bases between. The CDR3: CASSWGPQAFF. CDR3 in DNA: TGTGCCAGCAGCTGGGGCCCTCAAGCTTTCTTT.

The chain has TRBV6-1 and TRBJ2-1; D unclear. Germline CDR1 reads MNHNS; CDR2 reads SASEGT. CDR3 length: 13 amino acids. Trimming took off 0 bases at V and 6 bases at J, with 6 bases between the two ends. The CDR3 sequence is CASSEAPSNEQFF. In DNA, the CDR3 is TGTGCCAGCAGTGAAGCGCCCTCCAATGAGCAGTTCTTC.

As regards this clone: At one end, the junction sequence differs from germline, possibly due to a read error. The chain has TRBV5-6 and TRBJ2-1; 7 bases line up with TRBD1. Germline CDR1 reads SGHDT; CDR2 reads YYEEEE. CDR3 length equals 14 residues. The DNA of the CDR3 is TGTCCCAGCACAGGGGAGCCCCCCTACAATGAGCAGTTCTTC. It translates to CPSTGEPPYNEQFF.

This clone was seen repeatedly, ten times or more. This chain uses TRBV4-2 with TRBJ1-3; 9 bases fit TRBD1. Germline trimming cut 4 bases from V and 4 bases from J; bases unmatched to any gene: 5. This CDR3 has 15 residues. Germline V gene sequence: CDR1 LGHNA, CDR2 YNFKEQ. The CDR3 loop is CASSRDRGKGNTIYF. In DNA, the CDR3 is TGTGCCAGCAGCCGCGACAGGGGGAAGGGAAACACCATATATTTT.

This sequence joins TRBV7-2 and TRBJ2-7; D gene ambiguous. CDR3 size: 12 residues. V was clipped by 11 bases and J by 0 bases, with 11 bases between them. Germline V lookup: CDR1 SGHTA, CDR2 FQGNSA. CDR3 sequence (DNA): TGTGCCTGCATGACCGTCTCCTACGAGCAGTACTTC. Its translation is CACMTVSYEQYF.

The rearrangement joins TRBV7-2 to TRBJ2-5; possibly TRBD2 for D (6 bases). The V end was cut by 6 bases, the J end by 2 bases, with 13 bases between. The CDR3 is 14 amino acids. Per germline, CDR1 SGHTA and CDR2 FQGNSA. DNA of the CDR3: TGTGCCAGCAGGGGAGGAGGGGCTCAAGAGACCCAGTACTTC. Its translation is CASRGGGAQETQYF.

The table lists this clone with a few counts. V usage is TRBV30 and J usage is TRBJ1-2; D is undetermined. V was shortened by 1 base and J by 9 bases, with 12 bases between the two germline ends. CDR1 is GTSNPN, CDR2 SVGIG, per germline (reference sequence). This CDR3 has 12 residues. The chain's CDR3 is CAWSGGRPRYTF. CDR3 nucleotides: TGTGCCTGGAGTGGCGGACGGCCGCGCTACACCTTC.

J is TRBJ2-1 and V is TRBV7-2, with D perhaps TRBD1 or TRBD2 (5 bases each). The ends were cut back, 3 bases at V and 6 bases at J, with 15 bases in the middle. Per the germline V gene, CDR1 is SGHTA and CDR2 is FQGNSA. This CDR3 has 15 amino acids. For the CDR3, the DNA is TGTGCCAGCAGCTTTGCCGGGACGATGGGCAATGAGCAGTTCTTC. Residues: CASSFAGTMGNEQFF.

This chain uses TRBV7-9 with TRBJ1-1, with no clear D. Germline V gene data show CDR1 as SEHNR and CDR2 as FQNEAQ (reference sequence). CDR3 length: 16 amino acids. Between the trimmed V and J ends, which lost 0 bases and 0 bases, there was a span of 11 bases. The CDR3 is CASSLAHVVVNTEAFF. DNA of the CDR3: TGTGCCAGCAGCTTAGCTCACGTAGTTGTGAACACTGAAGCTTTCTTT.

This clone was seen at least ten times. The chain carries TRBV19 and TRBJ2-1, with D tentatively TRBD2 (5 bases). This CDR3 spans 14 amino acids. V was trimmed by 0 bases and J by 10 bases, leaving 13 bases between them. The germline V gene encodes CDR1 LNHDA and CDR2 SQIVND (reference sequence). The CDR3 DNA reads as TGTGCCAGTAGTATAGATCACTCGACGGGAGAGCAGTTCTTC. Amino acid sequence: CASSIDHSTGEQFF.

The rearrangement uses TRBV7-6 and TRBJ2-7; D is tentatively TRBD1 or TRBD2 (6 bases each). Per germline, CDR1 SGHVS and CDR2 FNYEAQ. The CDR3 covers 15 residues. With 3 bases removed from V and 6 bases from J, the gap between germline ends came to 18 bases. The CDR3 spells CASSFASAGGGEQYF. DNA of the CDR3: TGTGCCAGCAGCTTCGCTAGCGCCGGAGGGGGCGAGCAGTACTTC.

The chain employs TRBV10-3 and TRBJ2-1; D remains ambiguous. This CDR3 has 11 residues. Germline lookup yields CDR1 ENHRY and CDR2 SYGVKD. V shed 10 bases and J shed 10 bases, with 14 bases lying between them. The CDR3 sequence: CASTEAWEQFF. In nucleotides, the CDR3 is TGTGCCAGCACCGAGGCATGGGAGCAGTTCTTC.

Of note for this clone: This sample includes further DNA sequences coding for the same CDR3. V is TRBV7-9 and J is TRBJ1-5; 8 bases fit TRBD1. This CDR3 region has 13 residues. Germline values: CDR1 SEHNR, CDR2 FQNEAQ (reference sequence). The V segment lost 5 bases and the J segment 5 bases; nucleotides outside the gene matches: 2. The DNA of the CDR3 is TGTGCCAGCAGCCTGACAGGGGATCAGCCCCAGCATTTT. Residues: CASSLTGDQPQHF.

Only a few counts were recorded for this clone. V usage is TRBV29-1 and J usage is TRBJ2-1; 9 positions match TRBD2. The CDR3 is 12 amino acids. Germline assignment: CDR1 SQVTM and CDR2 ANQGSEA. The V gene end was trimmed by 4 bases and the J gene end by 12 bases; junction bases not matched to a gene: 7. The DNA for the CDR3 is TGCAGCGTTGTAGTAGCGGGAGAACGGCAGTTCTTC. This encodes CSVVVAGERQFF.

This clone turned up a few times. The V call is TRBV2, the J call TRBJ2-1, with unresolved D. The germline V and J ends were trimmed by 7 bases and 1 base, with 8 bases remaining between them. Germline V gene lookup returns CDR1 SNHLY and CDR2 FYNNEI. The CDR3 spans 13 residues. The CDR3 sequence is CASKDSSYNEQFF. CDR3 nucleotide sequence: TGTGCCAGCAAAGATAGTTCCTACAATGAGCAGTTCTTC.

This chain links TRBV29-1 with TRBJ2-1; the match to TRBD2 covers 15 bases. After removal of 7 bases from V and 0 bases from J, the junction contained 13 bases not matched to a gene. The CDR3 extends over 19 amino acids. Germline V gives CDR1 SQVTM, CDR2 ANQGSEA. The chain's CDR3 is CSASIGLAGGHSSYNEQFF. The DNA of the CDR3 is TGCAGCGCTTCTATTGGACTAGCGGGGGGGCATAGCTCCTACAATGAGCAGTTCTTC.